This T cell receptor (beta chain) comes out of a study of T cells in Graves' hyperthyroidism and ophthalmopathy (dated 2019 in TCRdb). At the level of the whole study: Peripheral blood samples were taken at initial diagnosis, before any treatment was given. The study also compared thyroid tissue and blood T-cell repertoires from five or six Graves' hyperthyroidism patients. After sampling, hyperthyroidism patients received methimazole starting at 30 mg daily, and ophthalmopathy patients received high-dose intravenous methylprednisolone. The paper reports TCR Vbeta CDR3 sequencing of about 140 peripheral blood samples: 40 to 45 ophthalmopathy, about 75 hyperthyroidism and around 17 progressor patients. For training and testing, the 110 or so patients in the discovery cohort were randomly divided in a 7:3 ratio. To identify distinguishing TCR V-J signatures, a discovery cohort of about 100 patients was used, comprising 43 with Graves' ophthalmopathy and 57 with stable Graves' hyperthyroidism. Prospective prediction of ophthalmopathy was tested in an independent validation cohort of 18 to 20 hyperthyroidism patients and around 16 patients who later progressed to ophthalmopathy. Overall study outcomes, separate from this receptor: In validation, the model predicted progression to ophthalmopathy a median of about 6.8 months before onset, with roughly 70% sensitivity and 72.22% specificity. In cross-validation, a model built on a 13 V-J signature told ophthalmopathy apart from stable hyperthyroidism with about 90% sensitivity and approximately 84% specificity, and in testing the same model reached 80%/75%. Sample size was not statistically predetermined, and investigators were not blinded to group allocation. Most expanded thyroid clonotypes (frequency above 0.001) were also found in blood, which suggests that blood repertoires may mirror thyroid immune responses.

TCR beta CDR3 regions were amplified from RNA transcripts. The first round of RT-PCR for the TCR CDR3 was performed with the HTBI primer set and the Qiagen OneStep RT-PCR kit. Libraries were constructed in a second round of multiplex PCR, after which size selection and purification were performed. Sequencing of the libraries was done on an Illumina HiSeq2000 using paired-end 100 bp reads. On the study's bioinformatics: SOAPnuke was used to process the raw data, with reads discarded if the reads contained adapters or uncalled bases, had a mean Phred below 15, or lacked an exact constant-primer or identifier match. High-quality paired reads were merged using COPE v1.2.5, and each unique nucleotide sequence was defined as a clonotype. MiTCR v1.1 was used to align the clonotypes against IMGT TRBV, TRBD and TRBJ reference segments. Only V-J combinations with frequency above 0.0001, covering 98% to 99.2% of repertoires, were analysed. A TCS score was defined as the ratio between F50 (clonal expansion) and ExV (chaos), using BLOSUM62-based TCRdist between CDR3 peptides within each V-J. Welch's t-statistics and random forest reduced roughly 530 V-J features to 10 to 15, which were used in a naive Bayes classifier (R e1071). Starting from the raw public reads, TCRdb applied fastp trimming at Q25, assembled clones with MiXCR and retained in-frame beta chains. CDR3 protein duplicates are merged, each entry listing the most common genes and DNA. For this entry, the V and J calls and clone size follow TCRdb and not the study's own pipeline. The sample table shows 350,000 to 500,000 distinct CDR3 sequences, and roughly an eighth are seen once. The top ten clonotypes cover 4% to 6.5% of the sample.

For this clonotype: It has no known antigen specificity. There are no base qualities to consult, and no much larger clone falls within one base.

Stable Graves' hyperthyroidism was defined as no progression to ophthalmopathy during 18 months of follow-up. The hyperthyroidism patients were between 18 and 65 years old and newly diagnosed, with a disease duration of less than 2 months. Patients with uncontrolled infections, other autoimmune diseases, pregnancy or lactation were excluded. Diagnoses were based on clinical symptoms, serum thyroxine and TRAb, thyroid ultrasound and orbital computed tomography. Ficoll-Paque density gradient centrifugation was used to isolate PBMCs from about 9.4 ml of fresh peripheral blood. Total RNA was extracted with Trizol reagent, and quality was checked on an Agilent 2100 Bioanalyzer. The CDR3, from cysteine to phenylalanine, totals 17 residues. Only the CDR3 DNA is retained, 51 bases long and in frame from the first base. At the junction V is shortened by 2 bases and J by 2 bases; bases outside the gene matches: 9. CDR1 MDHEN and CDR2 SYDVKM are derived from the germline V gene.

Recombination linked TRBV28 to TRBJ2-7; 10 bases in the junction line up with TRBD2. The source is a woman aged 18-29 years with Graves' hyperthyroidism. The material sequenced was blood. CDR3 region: CASSLGRSGRATYEQYF. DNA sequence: TGTGCCAGCAGTTTAGGGCGCAGCGGGAGGGCGACCTACGAGCAGTACTTC.